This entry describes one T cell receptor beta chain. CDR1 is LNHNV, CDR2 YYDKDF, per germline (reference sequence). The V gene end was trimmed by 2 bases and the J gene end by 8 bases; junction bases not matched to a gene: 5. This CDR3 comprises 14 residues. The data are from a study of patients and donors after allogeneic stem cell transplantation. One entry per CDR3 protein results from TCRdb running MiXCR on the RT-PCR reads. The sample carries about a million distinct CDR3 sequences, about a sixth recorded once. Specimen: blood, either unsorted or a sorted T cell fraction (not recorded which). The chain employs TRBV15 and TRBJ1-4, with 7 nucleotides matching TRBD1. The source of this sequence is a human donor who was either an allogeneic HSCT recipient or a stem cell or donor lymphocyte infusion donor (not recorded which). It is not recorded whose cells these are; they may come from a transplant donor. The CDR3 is CATSRLSTGEKLFF. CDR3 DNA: TGTGCCACCAGCAGACTTTCGACAGGGGAAAAACTGTTTTTT.